This T cell receptor (beta chain) is drawn from a study of cytomegalovirus exposure and HLA in healthy donors. Use of 60 Vbeta and 13 Jbeta primers characterized the PCR. Generated by immunoSEQ multiplex PCR, the TCRdb table keeps only in-frame clones and is missing some. The sample includes some 150,000 clones, approximately 69% of them seen just once. Findings and caveats of the study: In a later analysis, a genetic analysis reported fewer productive-TCR N-insertions in an Asian-associated ancestry cluster than the cohort average. The study listed roughly 150 cytomegalovirus-associated TCR beta chains. Most TCR sequences showed up rarely, but some public TCRs showed up in many donors.

The germline V and J ends were trimmed by 5 bases and 4 bases, with 15 bases remaining between them. The CDR3 length is 15 residues. In germline, CDR1 is LNHDA, CDR2 SQIVND (reference sequence). Remarks on this clone: The antigen remains unidentified.

This TCR was sampled from a man aged 25 to 45 in good health and CMV-seronegative. The chain couples TRBV19 to TRBJ1-3; a possible D gene is TRBD1 (6 bases). Source material: PBMCs. CDR3 sequence: CASSPDRSRGNTIYF. The CDR3 DNA reads TGTGCCAGTAGTCCCGACAGGTCTCGCGGAAACACCATATATTTT. Looking up the rest from reference TRBV19 and TRBJ1-3 gives the full variable domain: DGGITQSPKYLFRKEGQNVTLSCEQNLNHDAMYWYRQDPGQGLRLIYYSQIVNDFQKGDIAEGYSVSREKKESFPLTVTSAQKNPTAFYLCASSPDRSRGNTIYFGEGSWLTVV.